These T cell receptor beta chains were read from a single sample in a study of low-dose radiotherapy and immunotherapy resistance in tumors. MiXCR was run by TCRdb on the reads, yielding one entry per CDR3 protein. This table holds roughly 60,000 distinct CDR3 sequences, approximately 25% found once. The source material was PBMCs, sampled before treatment. The origin of the receptors is a male donor with prostate cancer. The CDR3 runs from the conserved cysteine through the conserved F or W.

v_call: TRBV2
j_call: TRBJ1-1
cdr3_aa: CASRGQDRSGGAFF

v_call: TRBV27
j_call: TRBJ1-6
cdr3_aa: CASSGIGQGGPPLHF

v_call: TRBV7-9
j_call: TRBJ2-7
cdr3_aa: CASSPPTGGVYEQYF

v_call: TRBV29-1
j_call: TRBJ2-3
cdr3_aa: CSVEAGTGYTDTQYF

v_call: TRBV2
j_call: TRBJ2-7
cdr3_aa: CASSSRGDRGAEQYF

v_call: TRBV12-3/TRBV12-4
j_call: TRBJ2-5
cdr3_aa: CASSKDLQETQYF

v_call: TRBV19
j_call: TRBJ1-2
cdr3_aa: CASLQGGGGYTF

v_call: TRBV20-1
j_call: TRBJ1-6
cdr3_aa: CSARQTGTLSSSPLHF

v_call: TRBV6-5
j_call: TRBJ2-1
cdr3_aa: CASSREGIEQFF

v_call: TRBV5-1
j_call: TRBJ2-3
cdr3_aa: CASSPAGGPLDTQYF

v_call: TRBV28
j_call: TRBJ1-4
cdr3_aa: CASSALDSARGKLFFF

v_call: TRBV6-2/TRBV6-3
j_call: TRBJ1-2
cdr3_aa: CANTPQGAGWLGGYTF

v_call: TRBV3-1
j_call: TRBJ2-2
cdr3_aa: CASSRSTRDSGGNTGELFF

v_call: TRBV5-5
j_call: TRBJ1-2
cdr3_aa: CASSLWGDGGYTF

v_call: TRBV6-1
j_call: TRBJ2-3
cdr3_aa: CASRPSGSTDTQYF

v_call: TRBV3-1
j_call: TRBJ1-6
cdr3_aa: CASSQDRNSPLHF

v_call: TRBV18
j_call: TRBJ1-3
cdr3_aa: CASSPSLNRLSGNTIYF

v_call: TRBV6-1
j_call: TRBJ1-2
cdr3_aa: CASSVALGSSGYTF

v_call: TRBV28
j_call: TRBJ2-7
cdr3_aa: CASSVAGRYEQYF

v_call: TRBV5-1
j_call: TRBJ2-1
cdr3_aa: CASSALAGGPSEQFF

v_call: TRBV5-1
j_call: TRBJ2-4
cdr3_aa: CASSPDILAKNIQYF

v_call: TRBV6-6
j_call: TRBJ2-4
cdr3_aa: CASSDGQNRYF

v_call: TRBV5-8
j_call: TRBJ1-5
cdr3_aa: CASSLGRMSNQPQHF

v_call: TRBV9
j_call: TRBJ2-1
cdr3_aa: CASSVATGQGSEQFF

v_call: TRBV7-6
j_call: TRBJ2-7
cdr3_aa: CASTILAGGLYEQYF

v_call: TRBV6-2/TRBV6-3
j_call: TRBJ2-5
cdr3_aa: CASRRPLSGQETQYF

v_call: TRBV5-1
j_call: TRBJ2-3
cdr3_aa: CASSADTQYF

v_call: TRBV12-3/TRBV12-4
j_call: TRBJ1-6
cdr3_aa: CASKQGERYYNSPLHF

v_call: TRBV10-3
j_call: TRBJ2-5
cdr3_aa: CATLDSNQETQYF

v_call: TRBV6-6
j_call: TRBJ1-1
cdr3_aa: CASSYDSQLGPEAFF

v_call: TRBV19
j_call: TRBJ1-1
cdr3_aa: CASSIRTTNMNTEAFF

v_call: TRBV3-1
j_call: TRBJ2-5
cdr3_aa: CASSLLGTGVMETQYF